This T cell receptor beta chain was identified in a study of PD-1 blockade in classical Hodgkin lymphoma. Overall study findings and caveats: Healthy donors reportedly exceeded newly diagnosed patients in baseline TCR diversity.

Libraries were prepared by immunoSEQ multiplex PCR; TCRdb keeps only in-frame clonotypes and omits some of them. The sample contains 15,000 to 17,000 clones, around 84% of which appear only once. Concerning this clone: Its cognate antigen is unknown.

The CDR3 length is 14 residues. CDR1 is SGHAT and CDR2 is FQNNGV in the germline V gene. Trimming at V came to 6 bases and at J to 4 bases, leaving 8 bases not matched to a gene. Time point denoted: newly diagnosed, previously untreated cHL patient sample. CD4+ T cells were purified from thawed PBMCs by negative selection. Material for sequencing was CD4+ T cells from blood. The receptor's source is a human donor with classical Hodgkin lymphoma. The V call is TRBV11-2, the J call TRBJ1-2; TRBD1 matches 7 bases. As DNA, the CDR3 is TGTGCCAGCAGTTCTTGGACAGGCGTCTATGGCTACACCTTC. Its protein is CASSSWTGVYGYTF.